These 12 T cell receptor beta chains share one sample of origin, sequenced in a study of blood T cell repertoires in COVID-19. Clones were sequenced by immunoSEQ multiplex PCR, and TCRdb holds only the in-frame ones, with some missing. The table includes about 64,000 clones, just over 85% detected once. The source material was peripheral blood. Receptors were obtained from a man in his fifties with active COVID-19.

This chain uses TRBV27 with TRBJ2-2, with TRBD2 as a possible D gene (7 bases). CDR3 length equals 17 residues. The V end was cut by 3 bases, the J end by 2 bases, with 16 bases between. The germline V gene encodes CDR1 MNHEY and CDR2 SMNVEV (reference sequence). The CDR3 DNA reads as TGTGCCAGCAGTTTCCGTATTCGGGGGGCCAACACCGGGGAGCTGTTTTTT. This codes for CASSFRIRGANTGELFF.

This chain links TRBV3-1 (or the pseudogene TRBV3-2) with TRBJ2-7; D unresolved. The CDR3 contains 15 residues. V was pared by 4 bases and J by 1 base, with 14 bases between. The germline V gene has CDR1 LGHDT and CDR2 YNNKEL (reference sequence). The CDR3: CASSPVPAASYEQYF. In DNA form, the CDR3 reads TGTGCCAGCAGCCCGGTTCCCGCCGCGTCCTACGAGCAGTACTTC.

J is TRBJ1-2 and V is TRBV7-2, with D hard to call. With 2 bases removed from V and 0 bases from J, the gap between germline ends came to 10 bases. This CDR3 spans 15 amino acids. Germline CDR1 reads SGHTA; CDR2 reads FQGNSA. As DNA, the CDR3 is TGTGCCAGCAGCTTATCGAGGGCGCCTAACTATGGCTACACCTTC. Protein product: CASSLSRAPNYGYTF.

The DNA of the CDR3 is TGTGCCAGTAGTCCTCTGGGGCCCTACGAGCAGTACTTC. Translating it yields CASSPLGPYEQYF. The V call is TRBV19, the J call TRBJ2-7; tentative D call: TRBD1 (5 bases). The CDR3 contains 13 residues. Trimming cost V 5 bases and J 2 bases, with 10 bases left between them. Germline V gene data show CDR1 as LNHDA and CDR2 as SQIVND (reference sequence).

The V gene is TRBV19, the J gene TRBJ2-2; 11 bases map to TRBD1. With V trimmed by 7 bases and J by 6 bases, 4 bases remained unmatched. CDR3 length: 14 residues. CDR1 and CDR2 from the germline V gene are LNHDA and SQIVND (reference sequence). CDR3 loop: CASKRTGGAGELFF. In nucleotides, the CDR3 is TGTGCCAGTAAGCGGACAGGGGGCGCCGGGGAGCTGTTTTTT.

The chain links TRBV7-8 to TRBJ2-5, with TRBD2 matching over 9 bases. The CDR3 has 18 residues. Per the germline V gene, CDR1 is SGHVS and CDR2 is FQNEAQ. Trimming took 2 bases from V and 1 from J; bases not matched to a gene: 11. The CDR3 coding sequence is TGTGCCAGCAGCTTATTGGCGGGGGGGCCGATCGGCCAAGAGACCCAGTACTTC. Protein sequence: CASSLLAGGPIGQETQYF.

The rearrangement uses TRBV28 and TRBJ2-7; 10 bases agree with TRBD2. Trimming took 6 bases from V and 6 from J; bases not matched to a gene: 11. The germline gives CDR1 MDHEN, CDR2 SYDVKM. The CDR3 is made up of 15 amino acids. CDR3 sequence (DNA): TGTGCCAGCAGCTACTTACTAGCGGGAAGAGCCGAGCAGTACTTC. It codes for CASSYLLAGRAEQYF.

The chain combines TRBV4-1 with TRBJ2-1; 11 bases map to TRBD2. The CDR3 runs to 17 residues. CDR1 and CDR2 from the germline V gene are MGHRA and YSYEKL. After removal of 4 bases from V and 1 base from J, the junction contained 6 bases not matched to a gene. The CDR3, as DNA: TGCGCCAGCAGCCGGGGACTAGCGGCCGGATCCTACAATGAGCAGTTCTTC. Protein sequence: CASSRGLAAGSYNEQFF.

The J gene is TRBJ1-3, the V gene TRBV18; 7 bases line up with TRBD1. Trimming took 3 bases from V and 4 from J; bases not matched to a gene: 6. Germline loops: CDR1 KGHSH, CDR2 LQKENI. The CDR3 is made up of 15 amino acids. The CDR3 coding sequence is TGTGCCAGCTCACCTGGAACAGGGGCAGGAAACACCATATATTTT. It codes for CASSPGTGAGNTIYF.

This clone occurred once. This sequence joins TRBV27 and TRBJ2-1; D may be TRBD1 (6 bases). The CDR3 extends over 13 amino acids. Germline CDR1 MNHEY, CDR2 SMNVEV (reference sequence). Trimming stripped 4 bases from V and 4 bases from J, with 8 bases between. CDR3 nucleotide sequence: TGTGCCAGCAGTTCCCAGGGGTACAATGAGCAGTTCTTC. Encoded protein: CASSSQGYNEQFF.

This clone appeared once. V usage is TRBV9 and J usage is TRBJ2-1, with 11 bases lining up with TRBD2. CDR1 is SGDLS, CDR2 YYNGEE, per germline. The CDR3 consists of 17 residues. The ends lost 4 bases at V and 2 bases at J; junction bases unmatched: 8. CDR3 region: CASSLTIAGGPYNEQFF. CDR3 nucleotides: TGTGCCAGCAGCTTAACCATAGCGGGAGGGCCCTACAATGAGCAGTTCTTC.

This clone was recorded only once. The V and J genes are TRBV5-4 and TRBJ2-1; tentatively, D is TRBD1 (5 bases). Germline CDR1 and CDR2: SGHNT and YYREEE (reference sequence). CDR3 length: 16 residues. V dropped 4 bases and J dropped 10 bases, with 24 bases sitting between them. CDR3 coding DNA: TGTGCCAGCAGCCCTTCCTCGACAGCCGATATAGGGGAGCAGTTCTTC. Translating gives CASSPSSTADIGEQFF.